This TCR beta chain was identified during a study of regulatory T cells in long-lasting Graves disease. Study summary: Persistent cases took antithyroid drugs over 5 years and stayed TSH receptor antibody positive.

The V end lost 1 base, the J end lost 2 bases, and 11 bases lay between the germline ends. CDR3 size: 15 residues. CDR1 MNHEY and CDR2 SVGEGT come from the germline V gene. Ten or more counts support this clonotype. What it binds is unknown. CDR3 regions were amplified by Arm-PCR using iRepertoire HTBI primers to build TCR beta libraries. MiXCR was run by TCRdb on the multiplex PCR reads, yielding one entry per CDR3 protein. The table has under 450,000 distinct CDR3 sequences, 20% to 30% seen once; the top ten hold over 25%. This sample's time point: persistent/refractory GD, antithyroid drugs over 5 years with positive TRAb. RNA extracted from PBMCs served as the sequencing template. Around 10 milliliters of peripheral blood were taken and placed in EDTA tubes. Points from the study as a whole: Newly diagnosed patients had higher TCR diversity than persistent Graves' patients did.

This specimen consisted of peripheral blood mononuclear cells (PBMCs), obtained when the disease was refractory, from a patient treated with antithyroid drugs. The rearrangement uses TRBV6-2 or TRBV6-3 and TRBJ2-5; D is perhaps TRBD2 (6 bases). The sequence was collected from a female donor with Graves disease. This chain's CDR3 is CASSYLAGTQETQYF. The DNA for the CDR3 is TGTGCCAGCAGTTACTTGGCGGGGACGCAAGAGACCCAGTACTTC.